This T cell receptor (beta chain) was identified in a study of blood T cell repertoires in COVID-19. Study background: Acute and convalescent COVID-19 samples came from the United States, Italy and Spain. Sources were T cells, B-cell-depleted T cells, or PBMCs; the material itself was cDNA or gDNA.

Original methodology: Reference gene primer amplification in the assay estimated nucleated cell counts. This table comes from immunoSEQ multiplex PCR, and its TCRdb copy is limited to in-frame clones, with some not included. V, J and clone size derive from that table, while D and trimming were established from the DNA sequence. The table records 75,000 to 90,000 clones, 75% to 85% of them present only once. The CDR3 spans 14 residues. Germline V gene data show CDR1 as LNHDA and CDR2 as SQIVND (reference sequence). With 8 bases clipped from V and 9 bases from J, the junction kept 10 bases outside the gene matches.

The source of this sequence is a woman aged 35 to 49 with active or convalescent COVID-19. Sequenced: peripheral blood. V usage is TRBV19 and J usage is TRBJ1-6, with TRBD1 matching over 7 bases. The CDR3, as DNA: TGTGCCAGTCGAGGGACAGCCGGAGCTTCACCCCTCCACTTT. It translates to CASRGTAGASPLHF.